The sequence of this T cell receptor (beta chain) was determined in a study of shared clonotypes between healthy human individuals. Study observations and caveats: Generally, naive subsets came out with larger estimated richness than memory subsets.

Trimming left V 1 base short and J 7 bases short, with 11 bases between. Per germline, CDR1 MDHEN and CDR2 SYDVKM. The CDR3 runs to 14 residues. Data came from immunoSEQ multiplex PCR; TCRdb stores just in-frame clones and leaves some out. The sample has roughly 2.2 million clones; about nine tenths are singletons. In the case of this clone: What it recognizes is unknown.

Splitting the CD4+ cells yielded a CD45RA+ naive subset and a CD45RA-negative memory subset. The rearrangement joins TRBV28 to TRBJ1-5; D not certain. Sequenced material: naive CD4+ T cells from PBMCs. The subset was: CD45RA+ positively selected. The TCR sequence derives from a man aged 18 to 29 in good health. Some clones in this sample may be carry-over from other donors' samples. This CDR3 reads CASSLSAIEQPQHF. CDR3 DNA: TGTGCCAGCAGTTTATCCGCCATCGAACAGCCCCAGCATTTT.